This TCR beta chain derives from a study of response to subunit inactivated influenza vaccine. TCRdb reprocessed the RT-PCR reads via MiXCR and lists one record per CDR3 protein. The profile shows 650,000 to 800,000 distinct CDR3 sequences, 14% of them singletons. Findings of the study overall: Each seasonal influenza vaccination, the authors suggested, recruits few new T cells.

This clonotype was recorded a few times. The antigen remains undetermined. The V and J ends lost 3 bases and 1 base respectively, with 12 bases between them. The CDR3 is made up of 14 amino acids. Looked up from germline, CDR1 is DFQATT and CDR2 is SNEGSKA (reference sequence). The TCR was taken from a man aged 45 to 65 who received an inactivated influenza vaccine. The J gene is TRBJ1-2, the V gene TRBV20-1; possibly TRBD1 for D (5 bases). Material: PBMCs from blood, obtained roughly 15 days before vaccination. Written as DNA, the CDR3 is TGCAGTGCTAGTCGCGGGGGGGATAACTATGGCTACACCTTC. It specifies CSASRGGDNYGYTF.